This is a list of T cell receptor beta chains from one sample in a study of T cell repertoires in cytomegalovirus infection. In TCRdb, the reads were re-called with MiXCR into one record per CDR3 protein. Of 26,000 or so distinct CDR3 sequences in the sample, approximately 18% were seen once. Their recognized antigens are unknown. The sample in question was CD8+ T cells from cultured PBMCs, obtained from culture after CMV antigen stimulation. The source is a human donor in good health (CMV status not recorded). Some clones in this sample may be carry-over from other donors' samples. Both conserved end residues are part of each CDR3. Fields, in order: clone size, CDR3 length, D gene, V gene, CDR3 protein. The D gene is left open where the match is weak. Only some rows state a clone size, as once, few, many or a class for expanded clones.

NA 13 NA TRBV27 CASKTGFNTEAFF
few 16 NA TRBV7-7 CASSLEGGVTNQPQHF
few 15 TRBD1 TRBV27 CASSLTTGVGHEQYF
many 15 NA TRBV28 CASSVEIPQDEKLFF
many 17 NA TRBV20-1 CSARGGSGRFSTDTQYF
NA 10 NA TRBV11-1 CASSLPEAFF
few 13 NA TRBV7-3 CASSFQQGTEAFF
NA 15 NA TRBV19 CASSNGGAANQPQHF
few 12 NA TRBV11-2 CASSLEGYGYTF
NA 14 NA TRBV12-3/TRBV12-4 CASSLVGRSYEQYF
few 13 NA TRBV29-1 CSVFRGTADTQYF
NA 15 TRBD2 TRBV7-2 CASSLVSGSSYEQYF
NA 13 NA TRBV27 CASSLRSLDEQYF
NA 14 NA TRBV6-5 CDSCPTSGRTEAFF
NA 13 NA TRBV7-3 CASSPDRRHGQFF
NA 15 NA TRBV10-3 CAISEGGPHNSPLHF
NA 15 TRBD2 TRBV20-1 CSARTPGGKFNEQFF
many 17 NA TRBV7-3 CASSSYTGRPLYNEQFF
few 13 NA TRBV5-1 CASTSPGNDEQYF
many 19 TRBD2 TRBV12-3/TRBV12-4 CASRALAGGPRSGANVLTF
many 16 TRBD2 TRBV7-2 CASSSRTSGRAGTQYF
NA 13 NA TRBV2 CASSQSGYNEQFF
many 13 NA TRBV7-2 CASSGGRTNEQFF
many 17 NA TRBV7-2 CASSLFWRGQSNGELFF
few 16 NA TRBV7-2 CASSLLGPSFNYGCTF
NA 15 NA TRBV6-6 CASSYSGTYNNEQFF
few 17 NA TRBV20-1 CSAREGSRWQIGETQYF
NA 14 NA TRBV28 CASGPGRQNTEAFF